Sequencing of this T cell receptor (beta chain) was carried out in a study of long-term antiretroviral therapy in people with HIV. Study results and caveats: In the period from about 2004 to 2017, blood was collected, possibly under older ART regimens.

The CDR3 is made up of 15 amino acids. Germline lookup yields CDR1 WNHNN and CDR2 SYGVQD (reference sequence). V was shortened by 10 bases and J by 2 bases, with 17 bases between the two germline ends. The authors ran the immunoSEQ assay, v3.0, at survey level. Sequencing was performed with immunoSEQ multiplex PCR; in TCRdb, only in-frame clones are kept and a portion is missing. The data show nearly 50,000 clones, about 88% seen once. About this clone itself: The antigen is undetermined.

Here the sequenced sample was unsorted PBMCs, taken 0.8 years after starting antiretroviral therapy. The rearrangement joins TRBV10-1 to TRBJ1-4; a weak D match, TRBD1 (6 bases). The sequence was obtained from a woman in her late teens or twenties with HIV. This CDR3 is CATPPTGATNEKLFF. The CDR3 DNA is TGCGCCACCCCACCCACGGGGGCCACTAATGAAAAACTGTTTTTT.